This T cell receptor beta chain was recorded in a study of low-dose radiotherapy and immunotherapy resistance in tumors. Overall study context: Participants in Cohort 2 were given 1 Gy per fraction every two weeks, for 13 Gy over 26 weeks.

Time point reported: after trial treatment. The treatment was: LDRT plus nivolumab, ipilimumab, low-dose cyclophosphamide and aspirin (RACIN trial). Donors were dosed with nivolumab and ipilimumab; they also received aspirin, low-dose cyclophosphamide and low-dose radiotherapy. This CDR3 has 14 amino acids. V was cut by 0 bases and J by 6 bases, with 11 bases left in between. CDR1 is SGHRS and CDR2 is YFSETQ in the germline V gene. TRAV- and TRBV-specific primers primed first-strand cDNA, covering alpha and beta chains. Amplification, which lasted 20 to 25 PCR cycles, used a constant-region primer and V-primer adapter to amplify TCRs. One entry per CDR3 protein, called by TCRdb with MiXCR from the reads. The sample consists of under 110,000 distinct CDR3 sequences, around 21% of them appearing once.

This sequence originates from a male donor with prostate cancer. The sequenced sample was PBMCs, obtained after low-dose radiotherapy plus immunotherapy. This chain uses TRBV5-1 with TRBJ2-3; D possibly corresponds to TRBD2 (6 bases). The CDR3 is CASSLVGGADTQYF. The CDR3 DNA sequence: TGCGCCAGCAGCTTGGTAGGCGGGGCTGATACGCAGTATTTT.